This is a list of T cell receptor beta chains from one sample in a study of blood T cell repertoires in COVID-19. Using immunoSEQ multiplex PCR, the repertoire was profiled, and TCRdb retains in-frame clones only, with some absent. The sample lists about 330,000 clones; under 95% were seen once. Sequencing was done on a sample of PBMCs or T cells enriched from blood (not recorded which). The receptors were gathered from a woman aged 25 to 39 who had recovered from COVID-19. Each CDR3 is given with its conserved first and last residue. Each record gives: clone size, J gene, V gene, D gene, CDR3 protein, CDR3 DNA. A D gene is named only where the DNA matches it firmly. Clone size is shown for a subset of rows, as once, few, many or a class of expanded clone.

>.|TRBJ2-1|TRBV24-1|.
CATSERDWNRNEQFF
TGTGCCACCAGTGAACGGGACTGGAATAGAAATGAGCAGTTCTTC
>.|TRBJ2-7|TRBV5-4|TRBD1
CASSSGGTGIWEQYF
TGTGCCAGCAGTTCAGGGGGGACAGGGATTTGGGAGCAGTACTTC
>.|TRBJ2-1|TRBV11-3|TRBD2
CASSSRTSTYNEQFF
TGTGCCAGCAGCTCCCGGACTAGCACCTACAATGAGCAGTTCTTC
>once|TRBJ2-1|TRBV6-1|.
CASSEDYLGSYNEQFF
TGTGCCAGCAGTGAAGATTACCTAGGCTCCTACAATGAGCAGTTCTTC
>.|TRBJ1-3|TRBV6-5|.
CASRLTGNTIYF
TGTGCCAGCAGGTTAACAGGAAACACCATATATTTT
>.|TRBJ2-3|TRBV19|TRBD2
CASSIGRTSGGEDTQYF
TGTGCCAGTAGTATCGGTCGGACTAGCGGAGGGGAGGATACGCAGTATTTT
>.|TRBJ2-7|TRBV2|.
CASRRGVGYEQYF
TGTGCCAGCCGAAGGGGCGTAGGCTACGAGCAGTACTTC
>few|TRBJ2-2|TRBV5-1|TRBD1
CASSLRTGVNTGELFF
TGCGCCAGCAGCTTGAGAACAGGGGTAAACACCGGGGAGCTGTTTTTT
>once|TRBJ2-1|TRBV28|.
CASRSGSNEQFF
TGTGCCAGCAGGTCGGGGAGTAATGAGCAGTTCTTC
>.|TRBJ1-2|TRBV28|.
CASSLEQLHGYTF
TGTGCCAGCAGTTTAGAACAGCTCCATGGCTACACCTTC
>.|TRBJ2-2|TRBV7-7|TRBD2
CASSFGGVHTGELFF
TGTGCTAGCAGCTTCGGGGGGGTACACACCGGGGAGCTGTTTTTT
>.|TRBJ1-3|TRBV20-1|.
CSASGEGTGNTIYF
TGCAGTGCTAGTGGGGAGGGAACTGGAAACACCATATATTTT
>.|TRBJ2-7|TRBV5-1|TRBD2
CASSGGLAGAGEQYF
TGCGCCAGCAGCGGGGGACTAGCGGGAGCCGGCGAGCAGTACTTC
>.|TRBJ2-3|TRBV4-2|TRBD2
CASSQDGLAGGRSDTQYF
TGTGCCAGCAGCCAAGATGGGCTAGCGGGGGGTAGGTCAGATACGCAGTATTTT
>once|TRBJ1-2|TRBV18|TRBD1
CASSPDRDSSNYGYTF
TGTGCCAGCTCACCAGACAGGGACAGCTCTAACTATGGCTACACCTTC
>.|TRBJ1-2|TRBV6-4|TRBD1
CASSGTGRTGYTF
TGTGCCAGCTCCGGGACAGGGAGGACGGGCTACACCTTC
>once|TRBJ1-2|TRBV10-3|TRBD1
CAISESISGGGNSNYGYTF
TGTGCCATCAGTGAGTCGATCTCTGGAGGGGGCAATAGTAACTATGGCTACACCTTC
>.|TRBJ1-6|TRBV28|.
CASSPASSYNSPLHF
TGTGCCAGCAGCCCCGCCAGTTCCTATAATTCACCCCTCCACTTT
>.|TRBJ2-3|TRBV9|TRBD2
CASSKREGRATQYF
TGTGCCAGCAGCAAGCGGGAGGGCCGGGCGACGCAGTATTTT
>few|TRBJ2-2|TRBV6-5|.
CASTGEQTNTGELFF
TGTGCCAGTACCGGGGAACAGACGAACACCGGGGAGCTGTTTTTT
>many|TRBJ2-2|TRBV5-5|.
CASSLSIWSTGELFF
TGTGCCAGCAGCTTGTCAATTTGGAGCACCGGGGAGCTGTTTTTT
>.|TRBJ2-7|TRBV5-1|.
CASSLDAGDYEQYF
TGCGCCAGCAGCTTGGATGCCGGGGACTACGAGCAGTACTTC
>.|TRBJ2-7|TRBV7-9|.
CASSLWTEKYEQYF
TGTGCCAGCAGCTTATGGACAGAGAAATACGAGCAGTACTTC
>.|TRBJ1-2|TRBV5-1|TRBD1
CASSNSNPGGHGYTF
TGCGCCAGCAGTAATTCCAACCCAGGGGGCCATGGCTACACCTTC
>.|TRBJ1-1|TRBV3-1/TRBV3-2|TRBD1
CASSQRTGGSSEAFF
TGTGCCAGCAGCCAACGGACAGGGGGGAGTTCTGAAGCTTTCTTT
>.|TRBJ1-5|TRBV7-2|TRBD1
CASSSAGGHNQPQHF
TGTGCCAGCAGCTCGGCAGGGGGACACAATCAGCCCCAGCATTTT
>.|TRBJ2-7|TRBV7-6|.
CASSLVTTGPTAYEQYF
TGTGCCAGCAGCTTGGTCACGACAGGTCCCACGGCCTACGAGCAGTACTTC
>.|TRBJ1-6|TRBV3-1/TRBV3-2|.
CASSHDQGNSPLHF
TGTGCCAGCAGCCACGATCAGGGTAATTCACCCCTCCACTTT
>.|TRBJ2-7|TRBV5-4|TRBD2
CASGGEVGEQYF
TGTGCCAGTGGGGGGGAGGTCGGCGAGCAGTACTTC
>.|TRBJ1-2|TRBV19|TRBD1
CASRTGSVRQSSGYTF
TGTGCCAGTAGGACAGGGTCGGTCCGTCAGAGTTCCGGCTACACCTTC
>.|TRBJ2-1|TRBV27|TRBD2
CASGTSGNNEQFF
TGTGCCAGTGGGACTAGCGGAAACAATGAGCAGTTCTTC
>.|TRBJ1-4|TRBV5-5|.
CASSFTSTGGTGEKLFF
TGTGCCAGCAGCTTCACTTCGACGGGGGGAACGGGAGAAAAACTGTTTTTT
>few|TRBJ1-5|TRBV5-1|.
CASSLIGGNQPQHF
TGCGCCAGCAGCTTGATAGGAGGCAATCAGCCCCAGCATTTT
>few|TRBJ2-7|TRBV14|.
CASSHITGTGTLEQYF
TGTGCCAGCAGCCACATAACCGGGACCGGGACATTAGAGCAGTACTTC
>.|TRBJ2-1|TRBV19|.
CASSIERAIDYEQFF
TGTGCCAGTAGTATAGAGAGAGCGATCGACTATGAGCAGTTCTTC
>once|TRBJ2-3|TRBV7-2|.
CASSPGSGTDTQYF
TGTGCCAGCAGCCCCGGCAGCGGCACAGATACGCAGTATTTT
>few|TRBJ1-1|TRBV9|TRBD1
CASSEMGQGGTEAFF
TGTGCCAGCAGCGAAATGGGACAGGGAGGCACTGAAGCTTTCTTT
>.|TRBJ2-7|TRBV2|.
CASRRSIPEQYF
TGTGCCAGCAGGCGGAGCATTCCCGAGCAGTACTTC
>.|TRBJ1-5|TRBV6-1|TRBD1
CASSEAGGQGVQPQHF
TGTGCCAGCAGTGAAGCGGGGGGACAGGGGGTCCAGCCCCAGCATTTT
>.|TRBJ2-1|TRBV28|TRBD2
CASSFTPQGVLGLANNEQFF
TGTGCCAGCAGTTTTACGCCCCAGGGGGTTTTAGGACTAGCGAACAATGAGCAGTTCTTC
>.|TRBJ1-2|TRBV28|.
CASRKQGRGGYTF
TGTGCCAGCAGGAAACAGGGAAGAGGTGGCTACACCTTC
>.|TRBJ2-5|TRBV28|TRBD2
CASSHSTSGSLETQYF
TGTGCCAGCAGTCACTCGACTAGCGGGAGTTTAGAGACCCAGTACTTC
>.|TRBJ2-7|TRBV5-1|.
CASSLDIRVTYEQYF
TGCGCCAGCAGCTTGGACATCAGGGTAACCTACGAGCAGTACTTC
>.|TRBJ2-1|TRBV6-5|.
CASSLGQTSLNEQFF
TGTGCCAGCAGTTTGGGGCAAACTTCCCTCAATGAGCAGTTCTTC
>few|TRBJ1-6|TRBV7-2|.
CASSPEPGRGSPLHF
TGTGCCAGCAGCCCGGAACCGGGACGGGGGTCACCCCTCCACTTT
>.|TRBJ2-7|TRBV7-2|TRBD2
CASSLQTSGTYEQYF
TGTGCCAGCAGCTTACAGACTAGCGGGACCTACGAGCAGTACTTC
>.|TRBJ1-1|TRBV3-1/TRBV3-2|.
CASSQGGGVLNTEAFF
TGTGCCAGCAGCCAAGGCGGGGGTGTATTGAACACTGAAGCTTTCTTT
>.|TRBJ1-1|TRBV5-1|.
CASSAQGIENTEAFF
TGCGCCAGCAGCGCCCAGGGGATCGAGAACACTGAAGCTTTCTTT
>.|TRBJ2-1|TRBV19|TRBD2
CASRNWATSGRPNEQFF
TGTGCCAGTAGGAATTGGGCTACTAGCGGGAGACCGAATGAGCAGTTCTTC
>.|TRBJ2-1|TRBV9|TRBD2
CASSVVLAGALNEQFF
TGTGCCAGCAGCGTAGTACTAGCGGGGGCGTTGAATGAGCAGTTCTTC
>.|TRBJ1-6|TRBV5-4|.
CASSLGHDSYNSPLHF
TGTGCCAGCAGCTTAGGACACGACTCCTATAATTCACCCCTCCACTTT
>.|TRBJ2-4|TRBV3-1/TRBV3-2|.
CASSQGSGGTEKNIQYF
TGTGCCAGCAGCCAAGGTAGTGGCGGGACCGAAAAAAACATTCAGTACTTC
>.|TRBJ2-7|TRBV28|.
CASSLEGTYEQYF
TGTGCCAGCAGTTTGGAGGGGACCTACGAGCAGTACTTC
>.|TRBJ2-1|TRBV7-8|TRBD1
CASSLAPHYGQGFNEQFF
TGTGCCAGCAGCTTAGCCCCACACTACGGACAGGGGTTCAATGAGCAGTTCTTC